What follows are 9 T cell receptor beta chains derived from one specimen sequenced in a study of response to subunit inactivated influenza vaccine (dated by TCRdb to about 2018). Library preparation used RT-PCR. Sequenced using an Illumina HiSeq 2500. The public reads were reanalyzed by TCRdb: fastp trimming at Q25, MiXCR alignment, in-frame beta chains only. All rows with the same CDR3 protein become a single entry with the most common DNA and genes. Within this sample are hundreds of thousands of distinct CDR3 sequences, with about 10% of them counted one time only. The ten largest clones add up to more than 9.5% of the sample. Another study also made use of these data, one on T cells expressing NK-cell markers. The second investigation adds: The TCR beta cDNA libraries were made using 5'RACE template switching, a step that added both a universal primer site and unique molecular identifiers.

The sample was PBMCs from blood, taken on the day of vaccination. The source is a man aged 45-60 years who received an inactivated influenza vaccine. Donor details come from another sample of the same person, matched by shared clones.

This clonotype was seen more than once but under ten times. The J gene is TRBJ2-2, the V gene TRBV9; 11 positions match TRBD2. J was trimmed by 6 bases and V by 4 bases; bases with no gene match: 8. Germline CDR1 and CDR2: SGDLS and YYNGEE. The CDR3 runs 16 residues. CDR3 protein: CASSSLAGGPSGELFF. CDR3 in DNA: TGTGCCAGCAGCTCCCTAGCGGGAGGCCCCTCCGGGGAGCTGTTTTTT.

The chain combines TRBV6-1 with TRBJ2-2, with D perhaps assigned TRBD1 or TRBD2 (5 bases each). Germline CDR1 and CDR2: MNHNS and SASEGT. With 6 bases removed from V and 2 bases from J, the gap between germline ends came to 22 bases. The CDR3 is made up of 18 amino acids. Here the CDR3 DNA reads TGTGCCAGCAGCCTTGACGGTTGGGGGACGGTTAACACCGGGGAGCTGTTTTTT. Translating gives CASSLDGWGTVNTGELFF.

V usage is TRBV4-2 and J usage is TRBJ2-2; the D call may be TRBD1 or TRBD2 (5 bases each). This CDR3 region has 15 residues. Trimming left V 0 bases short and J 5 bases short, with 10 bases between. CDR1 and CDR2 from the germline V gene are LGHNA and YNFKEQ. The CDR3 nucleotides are TGTGCCAGCAGCCAAGAGGGGACCGCTACCGGGGAGCTGTTTTTT. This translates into CASSQEGTATGELFF.

The CDR3 bases are TGTGCCAGCAGCGTGGGACAGAGTTTGCTCTACGAGCAGTACTTC. This sequence encodes CASSVGQSLLYEQYF. The chain employs TRBV5-4 and TRBJ2-7; 7 nucleotides match TRBD1. The CDR3 loop spans 15 amino acids. V was pared by 4 bases and J by 3 bases, with 10 bases of the junction left unmatched. The germline V gene encodes CDR1 SGHNT and CDR2 YYREEE (reference sequence).

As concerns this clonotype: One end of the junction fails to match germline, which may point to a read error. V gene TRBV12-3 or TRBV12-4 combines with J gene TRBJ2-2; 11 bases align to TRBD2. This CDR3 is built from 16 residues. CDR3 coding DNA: TGTGCCAGCAGCTTAGCGGGGGGGCAGTACACCGGGGAGCTGTTTTTT. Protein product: CASSLAGGQYTGELFF.

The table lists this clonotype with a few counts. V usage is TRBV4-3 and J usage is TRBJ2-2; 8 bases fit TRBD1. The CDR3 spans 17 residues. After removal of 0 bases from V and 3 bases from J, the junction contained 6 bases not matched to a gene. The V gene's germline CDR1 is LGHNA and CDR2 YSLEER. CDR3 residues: CASSQDPDRAYTGELFF. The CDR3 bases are TGCGCCAGCAGCCAAGATCCGGACAGGGCGTACACCGGGGAGCTGTTTTTT.

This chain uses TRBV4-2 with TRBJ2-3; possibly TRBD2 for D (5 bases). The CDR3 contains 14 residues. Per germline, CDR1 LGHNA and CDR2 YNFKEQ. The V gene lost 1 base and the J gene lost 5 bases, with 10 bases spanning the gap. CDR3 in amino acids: CASSQGGSRDTQYF. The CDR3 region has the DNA TGTGCCAGCAGCCAAGGAGGGTCAAGAGATACGCAGTATTTT.

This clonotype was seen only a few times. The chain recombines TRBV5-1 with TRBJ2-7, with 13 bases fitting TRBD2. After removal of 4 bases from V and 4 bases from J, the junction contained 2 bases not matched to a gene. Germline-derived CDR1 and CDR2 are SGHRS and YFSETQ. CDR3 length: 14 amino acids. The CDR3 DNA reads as TGCGCCAGCAGCAAGGGACTAGCGGGATACGAGCAGTACTTC. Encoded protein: CASSKGLAGYEQYF.

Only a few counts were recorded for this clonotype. CDR3 protein: CASRYRQGSYEQYF. CDR3 sequence (DNA): TGTGCCAGCAGATACAGACAGGGCTCCTACGAGCAGTACTTC. The chain is built from TRBV11-2 and TRBJ2-7, with 7 bases identical to TRBD1. Germline CDR1 is SGHAT and CDR2 is FQNNGV. With 6 bases clipped from V and 0 bases from J, the junction kept 5 bases outside the gene matches. The CDR3 extends over 14 amino acids. The whole variable domain, remainder taken from reference TRBV11-2 and TRBJ2-7, is EAGVAQSPRYKIIEKRQSVAFWCNPISGHATLYWYQQILGQGPKLLIQFQNNGVVDDSQLPKDRFSAERLKGVDSTLKIQPAKLEDSAVYLCASRYRQGSYEQYFGPGTRLTVT.